This TCR beta chain was observed in a study of chronic HIV infection and antiretroviral therapy. This clonotype occurred a few times. TCRdb reprocessed the 5' RACE reads with MiXCR, giving one entry per CDR3 protein. The sample consists of about 38,000 distinct CDR3 sequences, 8.2% of them appearing once. The germline V gene has CDR1 MNHEY and CDR2 SVGEGT. With 6 bases removed from V and 2 bases from J, the gap between germline ends came to 10 bases. CDR3 length: 14 amino acids. The sequenced sample consisted of peripheral blood. This TCR was recovered from an adult who had HIV and had not received antiretroviral therapy, or was an uninfected healthy control (not recorded which). J is TRBJ2-2 and V is TRBV6-2 or TRBV6-3; no clear D gene. The CDR3 DNA follows: TGTGCCAGCAGGGGATCTACAAACACCGGGGAGCTGTTTTTT. Translated, it gives CASRGSTNTGELFF.